A selection of T cell receptor beta chains follows, all from one sample in a study of OX40 agonist ivuxolimab in advanced cancers. Libraries were prepared by immunoSEQ multiplex PCR; TCRdb keeps only in-frame clonotypes and omits some of them. The data hold 65,000 to 85,000 clones, with about 82% observed a single time. Source: CD4+ or CD8+ T cells sorted from blood, taken in a trial of the OX40 agonist ivuxolimab. The receptors originated from an adult with an advanced solid tumor such as melanoma, head and neck, liver or kidney cancer. The CDR3 runs from the conserved cysteine through the conserved F or W. The order of the fields is D gene, V gene, clone size, J gene, CDR3 protein, CDR3 DNA. The D gene is left open where the match is weak. Only part of the rows carry a size: once, few, many, or a class if the clone is expanded.

NA	TRBV10-1	NA	TRBJ2-3	CASSEGLSTDTQYF	TGCGCCAGCAGTGAGGGTCTCAGCACAGATACGCAGTATTTT
NA	TRBV28	NA	TRBJ2-7	CASFPGRTQAYEQYF	TGTGCCAGTTTCCCAGGCAGGACGCAGGCCTACGAGCAGTACTTC
NA	TRBV4-1	NA	TRBJ1-4	CASSQVLDSRGEKLFF	TGCGCCAGCAGCCAAGTTTTGGACAGCCGAGGGGAAAAACTGTTTTTT
TRBD1	TRBV4-2	NA	TRBJ2-1	CASSPYRDRDGEQFF	TGTGCCAGCAGCCCCTACCGGGACAGGGATGGTGAGCAGTTCTTC
TRBD1	TRBV5-1	NA	TRBJ1-2	CASSRGDREYGYTF	TGCGCCAGCAGCAGAGGGGACAGGGAGTACGGCTACACCTTC
NA	TRBV6-1	NA	TRBJ1-3	CASSEMDTIYF	TGTGCCAGCAGTGAAATGGACACCATATATTTT
NA	TRBV5-6	NA	TRBJ1-1	CASSFGDGGNTEAFF	TGTGCCAGCAGCTTCGGGGACGGGGGCAACACTGAAGCTTTCTTT
TRBD2	TRBV4-1	NA	TRBJ2-5	CASSQDWGLAGGRETQYF	TGCGCCAGCAGCCAAGATTGGGGACTAGCGGGAGGGAGAGAGACCCAGTACTTC
TRBD2	TRBV9	once	TRBJ2-3	CASSVLAGGRTDTQYF	TGTGCCAGCAGCGTACTAGCGGGGGGCCGCACAGATACGCAGTATTTT
NA	TRBV4-1	once	TRBJ2-3	CASSQDRQVKDTQYF	TGCGCCAGCAGCCAAGATCGGCAGGTGAAAGATACGCAGTATTTT
NA	TRBV11-2	NA	TRBJ1-4	CASTKNEGEKLFF	TGTGCCAGCACCAAAAATGAGGGTGAAAAACTGTTTTTT
TRBD2	TRBV5-4	NA	TRBJ2-5	CASSPSGGAQYF	TGTGCCAGCAGCCCCAGCGGGGGGGCCCAGTACTTC
NA	TRBV19	NA	TRBJ2-5	CASSIRETQYF	TGTGCCAGTAGTATAAGAGAGACCCAGTACTTC
NA	TRBV25-1	NA	TRBJ2-7	CASSEGGTVTYEQYF	TGTGCCAGCAGTGAGGGGGGGACAGTGACCTACGAGCAGTACTTC
TRBD2	TRBV5-1	few	TRBJ2-2	CASSLGLAGTGELFF	TGCGCCAGCAGCTTGGGGCTAGCGGGGACCGGGGAGCTGTTTTTT
NA	TRBV4-1	NA	TRBJ1-2	CASSPQRDTRIGGYTF	TGCGCCAGCAGCCCTCAAAGGGACACCAGAATTGGGGGCTACACCTTC
NA	TRBV14	NA	TRBJ1-1	CASSQWAGTNTEAFF	TGTGCCAGCAGCCAATGGGCTGGGACGAACACTGAAGCTTTCTTT
TRBD2	TRBV5-6	once	TRBJ2-5	CASSTVKTSGRAQETQYF	TGTGCCAGCAGCACGGTCAAGACTAGCGGGAGGGCGCAAGAGACCCAGTACTTC
TRBD1	TRBV28	NA	TRBJ2-5	CASNLRQGVWETQYF	TGTGCCAGCAACCTCAGACAGGGGGTGTGGGAGACCCAGTACTTC
NA	TRBV30	once	TRBJ1-5	CAWSVPRGNQPQHF	TGTGCCTGGAGTGTACCCAGGGGCAATCAGCCCCAGCATTTT
TRBD2	TRBV5-4	once	TRBJ2-5	CASSPGGGIKETQYF	TGTGCCAGCAGCCCCGGGGGGGGGATAAAAGAGACCCAGTACTTC
NA	TRBV27	NA	TRBJ2-2	CASSLSSGITGELFF	TGTGCCAGCAGTTTATCATCGGGGATCACCGGGGAGCTGTTTTTT
TRBD1	TRBV7-2	NA	TRBJ2-5	CASSLEQGGETQYF	TGTGCCAGCAGCTTAGAACAGGGGGGAGAGACCCAGTACTTC
TRBD1	TRBV6-1	NA	TRBJ1-5	CASSEAGTGHQPQHF	TGTGCCAGCAGTGAAGCGGGGACAGGGCACCAGCCCCAGCATTTT
NA	TRBV6-5	NA	TRBJ1-2	CASSYRPQGPNYGYTF	TGTGCCAGCAGTTACCGGCCACAGGGCCCTAACTATGGCTACACCTTC
NA	TRBV7-2	NA	TRBJ2-3	CASSSQLETQYF	TGTGCCAGCAGCTCCCAACTAGAGACGCAGTATTTT
NA	TRBV27	NA	TRBJ1-5	CASRIGSFPSPQHF	TGTGCCAGCAGGATAGGGTCTTTTCCATCGCCCCAGCATTTT
TRBD1	TRBV7-9	NA	TRBJ2-3	CASSLTGSTDTQYF	TGTGCCAGCAGCTTGACAGGGAGCACAGATACGCAGTATTTT
NA	TRBV5-6	NA	TRBJ1-2	CASSNPHRANYGYTF	TGTGCCAGCAGCAACCCCCACAGAGCTAACTATGGCTACACCTTC
NA	TRBV11-1	NA	TRBJ2-3	CASSQGGRSGDTQYF	TGTGCCAGCAGCCAGGGCGGTAGGAGTGGAGATACGCAGTATTTT
NA	TRBV27	NA	TRBJ2-1	CASSFRAISYNEQFF	TGTGCCAGCAGTTTCAGAGCGATCTCATACAATGAGCAGTTCTTC
TRBD1	TRBV6-4	NA	TRBJ1-2	CASSEGTGFSYTF	TGTGCCAGCAGTGAGGGGACAGGTTTTAGCTACACCTTC
NA	TRBV19	NA	TRBJ2-7	CASSKVGQLYEQYF	TGTGCCAGTAGTAAGGTCGGACAGCTCTACGAGCAGTACTTC
NA	TRBV5-5	NA	TRBJ1-2	CASSRGDGYYGYTF	TGTGCCAGCAGCCGCGGGGACGGATACTATGGCTACACCTTC
NA	TRBV5-1	few	TRBJ2-5	CASSLVGGETQYF	TGCGCCAGCAGCTTGGTAGGTGGAGAGACCCAGTACTTC
TRBD1	TRBV9	once	TRBJ2-7	CASSAPGTGDSYEQYF	TGTGCCAGCAGCGCCCCCGGGACAGGGGACTCCTACGAGCAGTACTTC
TRBD2	TRBV9	NA	TRBJ2-1	CASSPIMAGGFNEQFF	TGTGCCAGCAGTCCTATTATGGCGGGGGGTTTCAATGAGCAGTTCTTC
NA	TRBV6-6	NA	TRBJ2-2	CASSSTGTKGSGELFF	TGTGCCAGCAGTTCCACCGGGACAAAAGGGTCCGGGGAGCTGTTTTTT
NA	TRBV6-5	NA	TRBJ1-4	CASSYRGEANEKLFF	TGTGCCAGCAGTTACAGGGGCGAGGCTAATGAAAAACTGTTTTTT
NA	TRBV6-1	NA	TRBJ1-1	CASSESRVRRAFF	TGTGCCAGCAGTGAAAGCCGTGTTCGCCGAGCTTTCTTT